This T cell receptor (beta chain) came from a study of T cells in Graves' hyperthyroidism and ophthalmopathy. From germline, CDR1 is SNHLY and CDR2 FYNNEI. This CDR3 is built from 16 residues. V trimming: 4 bases; J trimming: 9 bases; junction bases outside the gene matches: 15. Clinical symptoms, serum thyroxine, TRAb, thyroid ultrasound and orbital computed tomography informed diagnoses. A word on this clonotype: The antigen remains unidentified.

Study-wide results and limits: The model predicted ophthalmopathy a median roughly six months before onset. Blood also carried most thyroid clonotypes expanded above 0.001.

RNA transcripts provided the source from which TCR beta CDR3 regions were amplified. Using the HTBI primer set, a first-round RT-PCR was run on the TCR CDR3. TCRdb recomputed calls from the multiplex PCR reads with MiXCR, one row per CDR3 protein. Of 550,000 to 700,000 distinct CDR3 sequences in the sample, just over 45% are singletons; the top ten hold over 15%. The V and J genes are TRBV2 and TRBJ1-5, with 7 nucleotides matching TRBD1. This clonotype was obtained from an adult woman with Graves' disease, either hyperthyroidism or ophthalmopathy (not recorded which). Sequenced input: peripheral blood or thyroid tissue (not recorded which). CDR3 residues: CASSAGTADIGAPQHF. The CDR3 nucleotides are TGTGCCAGCAGTGCGGGGACAGCCGACATCGGGGCGCCCCAGCATTTT. The entire variable domain, with the rest obtained from reference TRBV2 and TRBJ1-5, is as follows: EPEVTQTPSHQVTQMGQEVILRCVPISNHLYFYWYRQILGQKVEFLVSFYNNEISEKSEIFDDQFSVERPDGSNFTLKIRSTKLEDSAMYFCASSAGTADIGAPQHFGDGTRLSIL.